A single sample gave rise to the 18 T cell receptor beta chains below, sequenced in a study of T-cell reconstitution after alpha-beta-depleted transplantation in children. Unique molecular identifiers were incorporated when the TCRbeta library was constructed. TCRdb analysed the PCR reads with MiXCR anew, one entry per CDR3 protein. The sample holds approximately 250,000 distinct CDR3 sequences; about 9.6% are singletons and the top ten take over 4.5%. Source: PBMCs from the stem cell graft donor, taken from the stem cell graft. All receptors come from a human donor who donated a stem cell graft to a child with SCID.

This clonotype is a singleton in its sample. A much larger clone differs by one base, so this may be a read error. V usage is TRBV2 and J usage is TRBJ2-1, with 10 bases identical to TRBD2. Trimming removed 11 bases from V and 5 bases from J; junction bases left unmatched: 15. Germline CDR1 is SNHLY and CDR2 is FYNNEI. There are 16 residues in the CDR3. DNA for the CDR3: TGTGCCGGCTCTTCCTTTAGCGGGGGGACCGACAATGAGCAGTTCTTC. Translating it yields CAGSSFSGGTDNEQFF.

The table lists this clonotype with many counts. V gene TRBV28 combines with J gene TRBJ1-4; the D is unclear. From germline, CDR1 is MDHEN and CDR2 SYDVKM. Trimming shortened V by 2 bases and J by 0 bases, and 7 bases separated the two germline ends. The CDR3 loop spans 15 amino acids. The CDR3 DNA follows: TGTGCCAGCAGTTTACCATTTACAACTAATGAAAAACTGTTTTTT. This codes for CASSLPFTTNEKLFF.

This clonotype showed up just once. The chain carries TRBV29-1 and TRBJ2-5, with D maybe TRBD2 (5 bases). V was shortened by 7 bases and J by 5 bases, with 11 bases between the two germline ends. This CDR3 has 11 residues. CDR1 and CDR2 (germline): SQVTM, ANQGSEA. CDR3 in amino acids: CSAGSTETQYF. CDR3 in DNA: TGCAGCGCGGGATCCACCGAGACCCAGTACTTC.

This clonotype was detected many times. The chain joins TRBV5-1 to TRBJ1-2; D might be TRBD1 (5 bases). The CDR3 covers 15 residues. CDR1 is SGHRS and CDR2 is YFSETQ in the germline V gene. V was pared by 4 bases and J by 4 bases, with 17 bases between. This chain's CDR3 is CASSPSGYFSYGYTF. DNA for the CDR3: TGCGCCAGCAGCCCCTCAGGGTATTTTAGCTATGGCTACACCTTC. Supplemented by reference TRBV5-1 and TRBJ1-2, the full variable domain reads KAGVTQTPRYLIKTRGQQVTLSCSPISGHRSVSWYQQTPGQGLQFLFEYFSETQRNKGNFPGRFSGRQFSNSRSEMNVSTLELGDSALYLCASSPSGYFSYGYTFGSGTRLTVV.

This clonotype was seen at least ten times. The chain joins TRBV5-1 to TRBJ2-2, with D perhaps assigned TRBD1 or TRBD2 (5 bases each). From germline, CDR1 is SGHRS and CDR2 YFSETQ. With 0 bases removed from V and 6 bases from J, the gap between germline ends came to 21 bases. The CDR3 totals 18 residues. The CDR3, as DNA: TGCGCCAGCAGCTTGGACCCCCGGGGTCATGGGGCGTCCGGGGAGCTGTTTTTT. Amino acid sequence: CASSLDPRGHGASGELFF. The full variable domain, completed using reference TRBV5-1 and TRBJ2-2, is KAGVTQTPRYLIKTRGQQVTLSCSPISGHRSVSWYQQTPGQGLQFLFEYFSETQRNKGNFPGRFSGRQFSNSRSEMNVSTLELGDSALYLCASSLDPRGHGASGELFFGEGSRLTVL.

This clonotype was observed many times. This chain joins TRBV12-3 or TRBV12-4 and TRBJ2-3, with D unclear. CDR3 size: 14 residues. V shed 10 bases and J shed 1 base, with 15 bases lying between them. This CDR3 is CATQAWGGTDTQYF. The CDR3 region has the DNA TGTGCCACCCAGGCCTGGGGTGGCACAGATACGCAGTATTTT.

This clonotype was seen at least ten times. The rearrangement joins TRBV12-3 or TRBV12-4 to TRBJ1-3; D is unresolved. There are 14 residues in the CDR3. V lost 4 bases to trimming and J lost 2 bases, with 9 bases between them. In DNA form, the CDR3 reads TGTGCCAGCAGTTCCGGGAGTGCTGGAAACACCATATATTTT. Protein sequence: CASSSGSAGNTIYF.

This clonotype was counted many times. This chain uses TRBV18 with TRBJ2-6, with D hard to call. Germline V gene data show CDR1 as KGHSH and CDR2 as LQKENI. The CDR3 is 17 amino acids. Deletions cut 0 bases from V and 0 bases from J, with 9 bases between. CDR3 in DNA: TGTGCCAGCTCACCACCGGTGGCGGCCTCTGGGGCCAACGTCCTGACTTTC. It translates to CASSPPVAASGANVLTF.

This clonotype has at least ten counts. This chain connects TRBV10-3 to TRBJ2-3; 7 bases fit TRBD2. CDR3 length: 15 amino acids. V gave up 5 bases and J gave up 0 bases; unmatched junction bases: 5. Germline values: CDR1 ENHRY, CDR2 SYGVKD. The CDR3 nucleotides read TGTGCCATCAGTAGCGGGGATCAAAGCACAGATACGCAGTATTTT. It specifies CAISSGDQSTDTQYF.

This clonotype was observed many times. The CDR3 DNA reads TGCGCCAGCAGCTTGTCGGAGGTCTATGAGCAGTTCTTC. This sequence encodes CASSLSEVYEQFF. This chain uses TRBV5-1 with TRBJ2-1; weak D call: TRBD2 (5 bases). CDR1 is SGHRS and CDR2 is YFSETQ in the germline V gene. V lost 1 base and J lost 8, with 10 bases in between. This CDR3 contains 13 residues.

This clonotype appeared a few times. CDR3 coding DNA: TGTGCCACCAGCACCAGGGGCACAGATACGCAGTATTTT. Translating gives CATSTRGTDTQYF. The chain employs TRBV15 and TRBJ2-3; D is perhaps TRBD1 (5 bases). V was shortened by 4 bases and J by 1 base, with 6 bases between the two germline ends. CDR1 LNHNV and CDR2 YYDKDF come from the germline V gene (reference sequence). The CDR3 is made up of 13 amino acids.

This clonotype was recorded a few times. The rearrangement joins TRBV6-5 to TRBJ2-1; 14 bases agree with TRBD2. The ends lost 4 bases at V and 12 bases at J; junction bases unmatched: 8. Germline lookup yields CDR1 MNHEY and CDR2 SVGAGI. The CDR3 runs 15 residues. In DNA, the CDR3 is TGTGCCAGCAGTTCGACGACTAGCGGGGGGGCATGGCAGTTCTTC. Amino acids: CASSSTTSGGAWQFF.

At least ten counts were recorded for this clonotype. The chain recombines TRBV20-1 with TRBJ2-2; no clear D gene. V lost 3 bases to trimming and J lost 6 bases, with 8 bases between them. The CDR3 covers 12 residues. Germline CDR1 reads DFQATT; CDR2 reads SNEGSKA (reference sequence). The CDR3 DNA reads as TGCAGTGCTAGGGAGATGGCCGGGGAGCTGTTTTTT. Protein product: CSAREMAGELFF.

In its sample, this clonotype was seen many times. The gene calls are TRBV20-1 and TRBJ2-3; TRBD2 matches at 13 bases. Germline loops: CDR1 DFQATT, CDR2 SNEGSKA (reference sequence). V shed 3 bases, J shed 4 bases, and the junction held 7 bases outside the gene matches. This CDR3 contains 16 residues. The CDR3 sequence is CSASVGLAGASDTQYF. The DNA of the CDR3 is TGCAGTGCTAGTGTAGGACTAGCGGGGGCCTCAGATACGCAGTATTTT.

This clonotype has ten or more counts. V usage is TRBV2 and J usage is TRBJ1-3, with D maybe TRBD1 (6 bases). The CDR3 covers 16 residues. Germline CDR1 SNHLY, CDR2 FYNNEI. Trimming pared 6 bases from V and 0 bases from J, leaving 15 bases between. The CDR3 DNA sequence: TGTGCCAGCAGCTTACTGACAGGTTCCTCTGGAAACACCATATATTTT. Translating it yields CASSLLTGSSGNTIYF.

The chain employs TRBV29-1 and TRBJ2-5; the D gene is possibly TRBD2 (7 bases). The germline gives CDR1 SQVTM, CDR2 ANQGSEA. V gave up 3 bases and J gave up 0 bases, with 14 bases separating them. This CDR3 is 15 amino acids long. CDR3 protein: CSVDREGGYQETQYF. The CDR3 coding sequence is TGCAGCGTTGATAGAGAGGGGGGGTACCAAGAGACCCAGTACTTC.

This clonotype was recorded at least ten times. This chain uses TRBV10-3 with TRBJ1-5; D unresolved. The CDR3 has 15 residues. Germline V gene sequence: CDR1 ENHRY, CDR2 SYGVKD. Trimming shortened V by 3 bases and J by 0 bases, and 9 bases separated the two germline ends. CDR3 nucleotide sequence: TGTGCCATCAGTGACGAGACTTATAGCAATCAGCCCCAGCATTTT. Encoded protein: CAISDETYSNQPQHF.

This clonotype was counted at least ten times. The chain carries TRBV5-5 and TRBJ1-6, with TRBD1 as a possible D gene (5 bases). The CDR3 runs to 15 residues. With 2 bases removed from V and 9 bases from J, the gap between germline ends came to 15 bases. Germline loops: CDR1 SGHKS, CDR2 YYEKEE (reference sequence). CDR3 coding DNA: TGTGCCAGCAGCTTAACCGGGACCACGCCTTCACCCCTCCACTTT. It encodes CASSLTGTTPSPLHF.